The TCR beta chain under discussion was sequenced for a study of T cells in localized non-small cell lung cancer. This clone was seen just once. Its antigen is unknown. Generated by immunoSEQ multiplex PCR, the TCRdb table keeps only in-frame clones and is missing some. The repertoire holds about 45,000 clones, with about four fifths as singletons. Trimming cost V 0 bases and J 2 bases, with 7 bases left between them. The CDR3 length is 14 residues. The V gene's germline CDR1 is PRHDT and CDR2 FYEKMQ (reference sequence). Study results and caveats: The appearance of a median approximately 60 of the top 100 tumor clones was seen in adjacent lung.

The rearrangement links TRBV13 to TRBJ2-5; D is unresolved. This TCR came from a man between 40 and 70 years old with stage III lung adenocarcinoma. The sample consisted of peripheral blood mononuclear cells, taken before any cancer treatment. The CDR3: CASSLGASQETQYF. DNA for the CDR3: TGTGCCAGCAGCTTAGGGGCTAGTCAAGAGACCCAGTACTTC.